This TCR beta chain was sequenced in a study of T cell clonality in common variable immunodeficiency. This CDR3 spans 15 amino acids. V trimming: 1 base; J trimming: 4 bases; junction bases outside the gene matches: 3. Germline CDR1 SEHNR, CDR2 FQNEAQ (reference sequence). Method: immunoSEQ multiplex PCR; TCRdb's copy keeps in-frame clones and lacks some. The sample was found to contain about 59,000 clones, and every one recurs. Heparinized whole blood, roughly 4.5 to 8 ml, came from each donor. This clone was seen repeatedly, ten times or more. The observed sequence ends 3 residues before the CDR3 terminus, with the missing tail filled in from the germline J gene.

This rearrangement joins TRBV7-9 to TRBJ2-1, with 8 bases lining up with TRBD2. The TCR sequence derives from a person between 18 and 75 years old in good health. Sequenced material: peripheral blood mononuclear cells. The CDR3 reads CASSLDGGGYNEQFF. The sequenced part of the CDR3 DNA is TGTGCCAGCAGCTTAGATGGCGGGGGGTACAATGAG.